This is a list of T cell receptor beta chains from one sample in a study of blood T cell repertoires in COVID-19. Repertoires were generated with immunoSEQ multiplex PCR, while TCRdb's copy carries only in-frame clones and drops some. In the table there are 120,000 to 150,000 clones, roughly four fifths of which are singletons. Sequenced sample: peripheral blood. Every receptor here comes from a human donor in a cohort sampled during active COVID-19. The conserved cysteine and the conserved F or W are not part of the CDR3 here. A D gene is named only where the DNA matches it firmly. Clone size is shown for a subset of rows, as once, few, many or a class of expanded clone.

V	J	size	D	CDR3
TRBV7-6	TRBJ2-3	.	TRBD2	ASSRIAGDTDTQY
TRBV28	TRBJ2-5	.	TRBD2	ASQLGLAVQETQY
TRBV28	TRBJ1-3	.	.	ASSGAGDPYSGNTIY
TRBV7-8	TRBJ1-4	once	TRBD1	ASSRGGGRGLSNEKLF
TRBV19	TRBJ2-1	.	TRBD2	ASSPPPSGYYNEQF
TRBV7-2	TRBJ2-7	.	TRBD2	ASSLKREPHYEQY
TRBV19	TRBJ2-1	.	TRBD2	ASTPRGREGRNEQF
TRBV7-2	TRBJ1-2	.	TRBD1	ASSLATGGVYGYT
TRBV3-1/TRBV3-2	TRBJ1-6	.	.	ASSQGPGQNNSPLH
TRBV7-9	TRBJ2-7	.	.	ASSPNAGPYEQY
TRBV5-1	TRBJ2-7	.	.	ASSLASGTYEQY
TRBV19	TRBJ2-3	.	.	ASSIDRGTDTQY
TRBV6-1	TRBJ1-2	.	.	ASSEIGEGGYT
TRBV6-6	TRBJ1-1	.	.	ASSYSPVEAF
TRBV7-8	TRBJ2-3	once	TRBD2	ASSLASGRGNTQY